Below are 13 T cell receptor beta chains sequenced from a single sample in a study of CD8+CD57+ T cells in acquired aplastic anemia. Patients chosen for sequencing had CD8+CD57+ cells that had expanded, as shown by flow cytometry. Genomic DNA templated the TCR beta VDJ and CDR3 profiling. Using its own MiXCR run on the reads, TCRdb lists one record per CDR3 protein. The table has 150,000 to 200,000 distinct CDR3 sequences, 47% seen once; the top ten hold approximately 3%. What was sequenced was sorted CD4+, CD8+, or CD8+CD57+ T cells (not recorded which) from PBMCs. These receptors all come from a human donor with aplastic anemia.

This chain connects TRBV2 to TRBJ1-2; possible D gene TRBD1, 5 bases. The V gene's germline CDR1 is SNHLY and CDR2 FYNNEI. Deletions cut 7 bases from V and 5 bases from J, with 14 bases between. There are 13 residues in the CDR3. The CDR3 spells CASKFGGVYGYTF. CDR3 sequence (DNA): TGTGCCAGCAAATTCGGGGGGGTATATGGCTACACCTTC.

The chain combines TRBV7-9 with TRBJ2-5, with 13 bases matching TRBD2. V shed 5 bases and J 2 bases; nucleotides not matched to a gene: 5. The CDR3 runs to 16 residues. The germline gives CDR1 SEHNR, CDR2 FQNEAQ (reference sequence). The CDR3 sequence is CASSKPGLAGQETQYF. The CDR3 DNA reads as TGTGCCAGCAGCAAGCCGGGACTAGCGGGGCAAGAGACCCAGTACTTC.

The gene calls are TRBV28 and TRBJ1-2, with TRBD1 matching 7 bases. V lost 5 bases to trimming and J lost 2 bases; unmatched junction nucleotides: 8. The CDR3 is made up of 15 amino acids. CDR1 is MDHEN and CDR2 is SYDVKM in the germline V gene. In nucleotides, the CDR3 is TGTGCCAGCAGTGTCCCGGGACAGTTCAACTATGGCTACACCTTC. It codes for CASSVPGQFNYGYTF.

The sample holds many counts of this clonotype. V is TRBV20-1 and J is TRBJ2-6; D gene uncertain. The CDR3 has 14 amino acids. Trimming cost V 1 base and J 0 bases, with 4 bases left between them. Germline values: CDR1 DFQATT, CDR2 SNEGSKA (reference sequence). The DNA of the CDR3 is TGCAGTGCTAGAGTTAACTCTGGGGCCAACGTCCTGACTTTC. This encodes CSARVNSGANVLTF.

Notes on this clonotype: One end of the junction fails to match germline, which may point to a read error. The V gene is TRBV2, the J gene TRBJ1-5; D perhaps matches TRBD1 (5 bases). The CDR3 has 15 amino acids. Germline lookup yields CDR1 SNHLY and CDR2 FYNNEI. DNA of the CDR3: TGTGCCAACAGTGAGAGCAGGGACCTCAATCAGCCCCAGCATTTT. This encodes CANSESRDLNQPQHF.

As to this clonotype: This likely comes from a read error, as the CDR3 has no conserved phenylalanine or tryptophan at its end. No DNA is shown, since the ends of the CDR3 on it are uncertain; the CDR3 is the one TCRdb lists. The chain joins TRBV29-1 to TRBJ2-5. Germline CDR1 reads SQVTM; CDR2 reads ANQGSEA. Termini included, the CDR3 measures 8 amino acids. This CDR3 is CSVEDTSG.

CDR3 in DNA: TGTGCCATCAGTGATTGGGGACAATACACTGAAGCTTTCTTT. Translated, it gives CAISDWGQYTEAFF. V usage is TRBV10-3 and J usage is TRBJ1-1; TRBD1 might be the D (6 bases). Germline-derived CDR1 and CDR2 are ENHRY and SYGVKD. The length of the CDR3 is 14 residues. V lost 3 bases to trimming and J lost 3 bases, with 11 bases between them.

The chain recombines TRBV15 with TRBJ2-3; D is undetermined. V dropped 3 bases and J dropped 1 base, with 11 bases sitting between them. Germline assignment: CDR1 LNHNV and CDR2 YYDKDF (reference sequence). The CDR3 covers 15 residues. The CDR3 bases are TGTGCCACCAGCAGGGGGTTTGGGGGCACAGATACGCAGTATTTT. The encoded protein is CATSRGFGGTDTQYF.

The CDR3 DNA reads as TGTGCCACCAGCAGAGTTGGTAATTCACCCCTCCACTTT. Translated: CATSRVGNSPLHF. J is TRBJ1-6 and V is TRBV15; D gene unclear. V lost 1 base, J lost 6 bases, and 4 bases lay in between. This CDR3 region has 13 residues. Germline V lookup: CDR1 LNHNV, CDR2 YYDKDF (reference sequence).

This clonotype was seen ten or more times. The V call is TRBV20-1, the J call TRBJ2-1, with D possibly TRBD1 on 6 matching bases. Trimming stripped 5 bases from V and 4 bases from J, with 9 bases between. Looked up from germline, CDR1 is DFQATT and CDR2 is SNEGSKA (reference sequence). CDR3 size: 12 residues. The CDR3 DNA reads as TGCAGTGCTCGGACAGATTACAATGAGCAGTTCTTC. Translating it yields CSARTDYNEQFF.

This clonotype was observed many times. V is TRBV5-5 and J is TRBJ2-6, with D perhaps given as TRBD1 or TRBD2 (5 bases each). This CDR3 contains 16 residues. Trimming cost V 3 bases and J 0 bases, with 10 bases left between them. Germline CDR1 is SGHKS and CDR2 is YYEKEE (reference sequence). CDR3 amino acids: CASSWDAGSGANVLTF. CDR3 bases: TGTGCCAGCAGCTGGGACGCCGGCTCTGGGGCCAACGTCCTGACTTTC.

In this sample, this clonotype turned up many times. V is TRBV6-1 and J is TRBJ1-2, with a tentative D call TRBD1 (5 bases). V dropped 6 bases and J dropped 8 bases, with 7 bases sitting between them. The CDR3 loop spans 10 amino acids. The V gene's germline CDR1 is MNHNS and CDR2 SASEGT. CDR3 DNA: TGTGCCAGCAGGGGGGGGGGCTACACCTTC. Translated: CASRGGGYTF.

This clonotype was counted many times. V gene TRBV12-3 or TRBV12-4 combines with J gene TRBJ2-3, with 9 bases matching TRBD1. This CDR3 comprises 15 residues. V shed 4 bases and J 9 bases; nucleotides not matched to a gene: 11. Here the CDR3 reads CASSSGQGIVGTQYF. CDR3 coding DNA: TGTGCCAGCAGTTCGGGACAGGGAATAGTTGGAACGCAGTATTTT.